This T cell receptor beta chain was sequenced in a study of T cells after somatic rescue of genetic block. Germline loops: CDR1 SGHAT, CDR2 FQNNGV. The ends lost 4 bases at V and 0 bases at J; junction bases unmatched: 9. The CDR3 contains 18 residues. This table comes from immunoSEQ multiplex PCR, and its TCRdb copy is limited to in-frame clones, with some not included. The data hold about 63,000 clones, with about 90% observed a single time. Specimen: peripheral blood mononuclear cells (PBMCs). The rearrangement links TRBV11-2 to TRBJ1-6; TRBD1 matches at 7 bases. The source of this sequence is a man aged 35 to 55. CDR3 nucleotides: TGTGCCAGCAGCTCACAGGGGAGCAGGCGCTCCTATAATTCACCCCTCCACTTT. Protein product: CASSSQGSRRSYNSPLHF.